The 18 T cell receptor beta chains presented below share a single source sample, sequenced in a study of blood T cell repertoires in COVID-19. Measured with immunoSEQ multiplex PCR; TCRdb has only the in-frame clones, and not every one. The sample shows about 160,000 clones, 70% to 80% of them seen only once. The source material was peripheral blood. These receptors originate from a man in his fifties or sixties with acute or convalescent COVID-19.

The chain has TRBV9 and TRBJ2-2, with a tentative D call TRBD1 (5 bases). The CDR3 runs to 15 residues. Between the trimmed V and J ends, which lost 3 bases and 0 bases, there was a span of 9 bases. From germline, CDR1 is SGDLS and CDR2 YYNGEE. The CDR3 sequence is CASSEWGSNTGELFF. CDR3 DNA: TGTGCCAGCAGCGAGTGGGGCTCGAACACCGGGGAGCTGTTTTTT.

The rearrangement links TRBV12-2 to TRBJ1-1; the DNA was not used to check the table's D call, TRBD1. TRBV12-2 is listed as a pseudogene. The CDR3 covers 15 residues. The chain's CDR3 is CASRPSNRANTEAFF. The CDR3 DNA reads as TGTGCAAGTCGCCCAAGTAACAGGGCGAACACTGAAGCTTTCTTT.

The chain links TRBV6-1 to TRBJ1-1; D perhaps matches TRBD1 (6 bases). The CDR3 length is 15 residues. CDR1 and CDR2 from the germline V gene are MNHNS and SASEGT. V shed 2 bases and J shed 2 bases, with 12 bases lying between them. The CDR3 loop reads CASSELDRKNTEAFF. CDR3 in DNA: TGTGCCAGCAGTGAATTAGACAGGAAAAACACTGAAGCTTTCTTT.

J is TRBJ2-1 and V is TRBV29-1; tentative D call: TRBD2 (6 bases). This CDR3 is 13 amino acids long. Germline CDR1 and CDR2: SQVTM and ANQGSEA. V lost 5 bases and J 2 bases, leaving 10 bases between the germline ends. CDR3 sequence reads: CSVRDLTYNEQFF. Written as DNA, the CDR3 is TGCAGCGTTCGGGACTTAACCTACAATGAGCAGTTCTTC.

This rearrangement joins TRBV20-1 to TRBJ1-6; 7 bases line up with TRBD1. This CDR3 region has 15 residues. Per the germline V gene, CDR1 is DFQATT and CDR2 is SNEGSKA (reference sequence). Trimming took 3 bases from V and 6 from J; bases not matched to a gene: 8. The CDR3 DNA sequence: TGCAGTGCTAGTCCCTCGGGACAGACTAATTCACCCCTCCACTTT. Amino acid sequence: CSASPSGQTNSPLHF.

The rearrangement links TRBV10-3 to TRBJ2-7; TRBD1 matches at 7 bases. In germline, CDR1 is ENHRY, CDR2 SYGVKD. The CDR3 covers 14 residues. V shed 4 bases and J 6 bases; nucleotides not matched to a gene: 9. CDR3 nucleotides: TGTGCCATCAGTGGTAGACAGGGAGAAAGCGAGCAGTACTTC. It translates to CAISGRQGESEQYF.

V is TRBV6-1 and J is TRBJ2-7, with 9 bases that match TRBD1. CDR1 is MNHNS and CDR2 is SASEGT in the germline V gene. Trimming at V came to 2 bases and at J to 0 bases, leaving 5 bases not matched to a gene. The CDR3 spans 16 residues. CDR3 in DNA: TGTGCCAGCAGTGAACCCGGACAGGGGAACTCCTACGAGCAGTACTTC. Translating gives CASSEPGQGNSYEQYF.

This clone has just one count. The V gene is TRBV4-1, the J gene TRBJ2-2, with 10 bases fitting TRBD2. V was clipped by 4 bases and J by 5 bases; unmatched bases: 7. The germline V gene has CDR1 MGHRA and CDR2 YSYEKL. The CDR3 length is 16 residues. The DNA for the CDR3 is TGCGCCAGCAGCCGAACCGGGACTAGCGATACCGGGGAGCTGTTTTTT. This sequence encodes CASSRTGTSDTGELFF.

The chain links TRBV3-1 (or the pseudogene TRBV3-2) to TRBJ1-4; TRBD1 agrees at 7 bases. V shed 7 bases and J 4 bases; nucleotides not matched to a gene: 12. Germline V gene sequence: CDR1 LGHDT, CDR2 YNNKEL (reference sequence). The CDR3 contains 16 residues. The CDR3 DNA follows: TGTGCCAGCACCCTCAGGACAGGAGGCGTTAATGAAAAACTGTTTTTT. This gives the protein CASTLRTGGVNEKLFF.

The genes are TRBV7-9 and TRBJ2-1, with D possibly matching TRBD1 (6 bases). CDR1 and CDR2 from the germline V gene are SEHNR and FQNEAQ (reference sequence). The V gene lost 4 bases and the J gene lost 8 bases, with 18 bases spanning the gap. The CDR3 has 15 residues. The CDR3 loop is CASSYGQSIGDEQFF. CDR3 coding DNA: TGTGCCAGCAGCTACGGACAGTCCATTGGGGATGAGCAGTTCTTC.

This chain uses TRBV9 with TRBJ1-2; 7 nucleotides line up with TRBD1. Germline trimming cut 3 bases from V and 6 bases from J; bases unmatched to any gene: 2. The CDR3 runs 12 residues. CDR1 SGDLS and CDR2 YYNGEE come from the germline V gene. The CDR3 reads CASSGTGDGYTF. CDR3 DNA sequence: TGTGCCAGCAGCGGCACAGGGGATGGCTACACCTTC.

J is TRBJ2-1 and V is TRBV11-1; 7 bases align to TRBD1. Germline loops: CDR1 SGHAT, CDR2 FQDESV (reference sequence). The V gene end was trimmed by 4 bases and the J gene end by 3 bases; junction bases not matched to a gene: 9. The CDR3 has 16 residues. The CDR3 spells CASSSVRTGHYNEQFF. CDR3 nucleotide sequence: TGTGCCAGCAGCTCTGTCCGGACAGGACACTACAATGAGCAGTTCTTC.

This CDR3 reads CASSTSGHKTGELFF. For the CDR3, the DNA is TGTGCCAGTAGTACCTCGGGACACAAGACCGGGGAGCTGTTTTTT. The V call is TRBV19, the J call TRBJ2-2; D might be TRBD1 (6 bases). Germline V gene sequence: CDR1 LNHDA, CDR2 SQIVND (reference sequence). V gave up 4 bases and J gave up 5 bases, with 14 bases separating them. CDR3 size: 15 residues.

This chain uses TRBV7-2 with TRBJ2-3; 11 bases map to TRBD1. J was trimmed by 1 base and V by 3 bases; bases with no gene match: 3. There are 16 residues in the CDR3. Germline assignment: CDR1 SGHTA and CDR2 FQGNSA. CDR3 protein: CASSFGQGAGTDTQYF. The CDR3 DNA reads as TGTGCCAGCAGCTTCGGACAGGGGGCGGGCACAGATACGCAGTATTTT.

V gene TRBV9 combines with J gene TRBJ2-1, with D unresolved. Germline lookup yields CDR1 SGDLS and CDR2 YYNGEE. The CDR3 contains 16 residues. V lost 0 bases and J lost 0, with 10 bases in between. The CDR3 DNA is TGTGCCAGCAGCGTAGGCGGCCAAAGCTCCTACAATGAGCAGTTCTTC. Protein: CASSVGGQSSYNEQFF.

This chain connects TRBV7-2 to TRBJ1-6, with 7 bases aligning to TRBD1. The ends lost 1 base at V and 9 bases at J; junction bases unmatched: 9. Germline V lookup: CDR1 SGHTA, CDR2 FQGNSA. The CDR3 sequence is 16 residues long. The CDR3 DNA sequence: TGTGCCAGCAGCTTAGGGGTTGGGACAGTACGTTCACCCCTCCACTTT. Amino acid sequence: CASSLGVGTVRSPLHF.

The J gene is TRBJ2-6, the V gene TRBV7-2; the D is unclear. Germline CDR1 and CDR2: SGHTA and FQGNSA. This CDR3 spans 15 amino acids. Trimming took 3 bases from V and 0 from J, leaving 6 bases between them. The DNA for the CDR3 is TGTGCCAGCAGCTTGGTGAGCTCTGGGGCCAACGTCCTGACTTTC. As protein: CASSLVSSGANVLTF. Supplemented by reference TRBV7-2 and TRBJ2-6, the full variable domain reads GAGVSQSPSNKVTEKGKDVELRCDPISGHTALYWYRQSLGQGLEFLIYFQGNSAPDKSGLPSDRFSAERTGGSVSTLTIQRTQQEDSAVYLCASSLVSSGANVLTFGAGSRLTVL.

This chain's CDR3 is CASSQDLGAGVLNTEAFF. CDR3 DNA sequence: TGTGCCAGCAGCCAAGATCTGGGGGCAGGGGTTTTGAACACTGAAGCTTTCTTT. The rearrangement uses TRBV4-2 and TRBJ1-1; TRBD1 is a possible D gene (6 bases). This CDR3 is 18 amino acids long. The V end was cut by 0 bases, the J end by 0 bases, with 17 bases between. CDR1 and CDR2 (germline): LGHNA, YNFKEQ.